These T cell receptor beta chains were read from a single sample in a study of blood T cells in healthy people across ages. TCRdb analysed the 5' RACE reads with MiXCR anew, one entry per CDR3 protein. The profile shows about 1.8 million distinct CDR3 sequences, around 48% of them singletons. Source material: blood. The receptors come from a woman aged 40-49 years in good health. The CDR3 runs from the conserved cysteine through the conserved F or W. Fields, in order: V gene, D gene, clone size, J gene, CDR3 DNA, CDR3 protein. A D gene is named only where the DNA matches it firmly. Where a row states a size, it is once, few, many or the class of an expanded clone; other rows omit it.

>TRBV11-2|.|.|TRBJ2-2
TGTGCCAGCAGCCCCACACTATCCGGGGAGCTGTTTTTT
CASSPTLSGELFF
>TRBV28|.|few|TRBJ2-7
TGTGCCAGCAGCCCACTTCGCTACGAGCAGTACTTC
CASSPLRYEQYF
>TRBV7-8|.|.|TRBJ2-5
TGTGCCAGCAGCTTAGATTACTTGGCCCAGGGTTGGGAGACCCAGTACTTC
CASSLDYLAQGWETQYF
>TRBV20-1|.|.|TRBJ2-3
TGCAGCCCGGCCCTCACAGATACGCAGTATTTT
CSPALTDTQYF
>TRBV6-2/TRBV6-3|.|few|TRBJ1-2
TGTGCCAGCAGGAAGACAGGTGGCGGAATTGGCTACACCTTC
CASRKTGGGIGYTF
>TRBV20-1|TRBD1|.|TRBJ2-2
TGCAGTGCCCGAGCCCCGGGACAGGGGTTCACCGCGAACACCGGGGAGCTGTTTTTT
CSARAPGQGFTANTGELFF
>TRBV7-2|TRBD1|few|TRBJ2-7
TGTGCCAGCAGCTTAGCCCTGACAGGGACCTACGAGCAGTACTTC
CASSLALTGTYEQYF
>TRBV29-1|.|few|TRBJ2-1
TGCAGCGTTCCCCGACCGGCGAATGAGCAGTTCTTC
CSVPRPANEQFF
>TRBV27|TRBD1|few|TRBJ1-4
TGTGCCAGCAGTCCTCGAGGGGGCCGTGTCTCTGAAAAACTGTTTTTT
CASSPRGGRVSEKLFF
>TRBV6-5|.|.|TRBJ2-5
TGTGCCAGCAGTTACCCAGCCGCGGGACAAAGTAAAGGAGACCAAGAGACCCAGTACTTC
CASSYPAAGQSKGDQETQYF
>TRBV5-1|.|few|TRBJ2-7
TGCGCCAGCAGCTTGGGGGACGTAGGACCTTACGAGCAGTACTTC
CASSLGDVGPYEQYF
>TRBV20-1|.|.|TRBJ2-5
TGCAGTGCCCCCGAGCCGCCGGCCAGGGAGACCCAGTACTTC
CSAPEPPARETQYF
>TRBV13|.|.|TRBJ2-3
TGTGCCAGCAGCCATCGGGGGTCCCCTAGCACAGATACGCAGTATTTT
CASSHRGSPSTDTQYF
>TRBV7-9|.|once|TRBJ1-2
TGTGCCAGCGTAGAAGGCTCAGACTATGGCTACACCTTC
CASVEGSDYGYTF
>TRBV11-2|.|few|TRBJ1-2
TGTGCCAGCAGCCGGACGAGCAACTCCTATGGCTACACCTTC
CASSRTSNSYGYTF
>TRBV20-1|.|.|TRBJ2-1
TGCAGTGCTAGTCGGGTGTACAATGAGCAGTTCTTC
CSASRVYNEQFF
>TRBV5-5|.|.|TRBJ2-1
TGTGCCAGCAGCAAACGGGACAATGAGCAGTTCTTC
CASSKRDNEQFF
>TRBV6-5|TRBD1|.|TRBJ2-7
TGTGCCAGCTCAACAACCGGGACAGGGACATACGAGCAGTACTTC
CASSTTGTGTYEQYF
>TRBV7-2|.|few|TRBJ2-3
TGTGCCAGCAGCCGTACGCGGGGACCAGCAGCAGATACGCAGTATTTT
CASSRTRGPAADTQYF
>TRBV7-9|TRBD2|.|TRBJ2-1
TGTGCCAGCAGCTTAGCATTAGCGGGGAGGAAGTTGAATGAGCAGTTCTTC
CASSLALAGRKLNEQFF
>TRBV3-1|TRBD1|few|TRBJ2-5
TGTGCCAGCAGCCCCCCCCGGACAGGGATAGAGACCCAGTACTTC
CASSPPRTGIETQYF
>TRBV2|.|few|TRBJ2-5
TGTGCCAGCAGTGACTGGCAGGGAGAGACCCAGTACTTC
CASSDWQGETQYF
>TRBV28|.|few|TRBJ2-1
TGTGCCAGCAGTTTTCCCAGGGTAGATGAGCAGTTCTTC
CASSFPRVDEQFF
>TRBV27|.|few|TRBJ2-7
TGTGCCAGCAGTAGGACTGACATTGCCTACGAGCAGTACTTC
CASSRTDIAYEQYF
>TRBV4-1|.|.|TRBJ2-4
TGCGCCAGCAGCCAAGATGAAGGGACCAAAAACATTCAGTACTTC
CASSQDEGTKNIQYF
>TRBV2|TRBD1|.|TRBJ2-5
TGTGCCAGCAGTGAAATAGGACTGGGACAGGGTAAATTGGAGACCCAGTACTTC
CASSEIGLGQGKLETQYF
>TRBV27|.|.|TRBJ2-3
TGTGCCTGCAGTTTTTTACAAGACAGGGCCCCTCAGGAGGGTACGCAGTATTTT
CACSFLQDRAPQEGTQYF
>TRBV15|.|.|TRBJ2-7
TGTGCCACCAGCAGAGATACGGGACCTTACAATGAGCAGTACTTC
CATSRDTGPYNEQYF
>TRBV4-1|.|.|TRBJ2-4
TGCGCCAGCAGCCAAGATAAGGGGAGACTAGGAGAGAACATTCAGTACTTC
CASSQDKGRLGENIQYF
>TRBV6-2/TRBV6-3|.|few|TRBJ1-4
TGTGCCAGCAGTCGTACCGGGAGTGAAAAACTGTTTTTT
CASSRTGSEKLFF
>TRBV18|.|.|TRBJ2-1
TGTGCCAGCTCACTGAACAGGGAAGGCGAGCAGTTCTTC
CASSLNREGEQFF